Detailed here is one TCR beta chain. Germline V gene sequence: CDR1 SNHLY, CDR2 FYNNEI. The CDR3 covers 14 residues. The V and J ends lost 6 bases and 7 bases, in that order; junction bases with no gene match: 7. In the authors' methods: It was from reference gene primer amplification that nucleated cell counts were estimated. Produced via immunoSEQ multiplex PCR; TCRdb's table is partial and in-frame only. V and J calls and clone size are copied from that table; D and trimming were computed from the DNA. The repertoire consists of roughly 150,000 clones, with 75% to 90% occurring once and the leading ten covering just over 0.55%. This sample is drawn from a study of blood T cell repertoires in COVID-19. Study as a whole: The origin of the acute and convalescent COVID-19 samples was the United States, Italy and Spain. T cells, B-cell-depleted T cells, or PBMCs supplied cDNA or gDNA.

The receptor's source is a man aged 60 to 69 with acute or convalescent COVID-19. Material: peripheral blood. V usage is TRBV2 and J usage is TRBJ2-5, with 11 bases lining up with TRBD1. Written as DNA, the CDR3 is TGTGCCAGCAGAGCTCAGGGACAGGGGGGGACCCAGTACTTC. It yields the protein CASRAQGQGGTQYF.